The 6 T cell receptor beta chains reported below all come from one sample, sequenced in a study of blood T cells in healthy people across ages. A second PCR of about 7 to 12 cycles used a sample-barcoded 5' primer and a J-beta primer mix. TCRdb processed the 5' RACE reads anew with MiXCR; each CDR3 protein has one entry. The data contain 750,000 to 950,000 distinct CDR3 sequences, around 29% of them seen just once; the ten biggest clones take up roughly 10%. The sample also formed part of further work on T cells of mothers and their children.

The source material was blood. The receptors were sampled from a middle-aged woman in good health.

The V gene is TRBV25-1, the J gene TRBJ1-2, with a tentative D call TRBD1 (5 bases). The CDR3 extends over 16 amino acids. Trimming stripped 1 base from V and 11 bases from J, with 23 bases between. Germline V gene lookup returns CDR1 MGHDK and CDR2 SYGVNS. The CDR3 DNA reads TGTGCCAGCAGTGAATTGGGAGGGGCGGCTAACAGAGGATACACCTTC. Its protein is CASSELGGAANRGYTF.

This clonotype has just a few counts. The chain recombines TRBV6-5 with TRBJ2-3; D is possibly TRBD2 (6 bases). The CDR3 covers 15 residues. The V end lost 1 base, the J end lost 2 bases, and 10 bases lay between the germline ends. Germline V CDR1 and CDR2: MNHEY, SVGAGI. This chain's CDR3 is CASSYFGTATDTQYF. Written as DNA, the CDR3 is TGTGCCAGCAGTTACTTTGGGACTGCCACAGATACGCAGTATTTT.

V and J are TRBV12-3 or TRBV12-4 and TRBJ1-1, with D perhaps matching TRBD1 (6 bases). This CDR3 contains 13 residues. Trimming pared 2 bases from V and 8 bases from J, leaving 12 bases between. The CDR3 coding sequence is TGTGCCAGCAGTTTAAGGACAGCCATAGAAGCTTTCTTT. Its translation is CASSLRTAIEAFF.

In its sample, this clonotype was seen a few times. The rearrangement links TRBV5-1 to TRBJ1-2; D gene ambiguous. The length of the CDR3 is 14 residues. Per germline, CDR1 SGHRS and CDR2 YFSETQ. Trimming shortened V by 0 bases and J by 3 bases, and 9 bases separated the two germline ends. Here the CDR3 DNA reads TGCGCCAGCAGCTTGGTTGGGAGCGACTATGGCTACACCTTC. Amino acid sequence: CASSLVGSDYGYTF. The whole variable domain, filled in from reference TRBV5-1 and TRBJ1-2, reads KAGVTQTPRYLIKTRGQQVTLSCSPISGHRSVSWYQQTPGQGLQFLFEYFSETQRNKGNFPGRFSGRQFSNSRSEMNVSTLELGDSALYLCASSLVGSDYGYTFGSGTRLTVV.

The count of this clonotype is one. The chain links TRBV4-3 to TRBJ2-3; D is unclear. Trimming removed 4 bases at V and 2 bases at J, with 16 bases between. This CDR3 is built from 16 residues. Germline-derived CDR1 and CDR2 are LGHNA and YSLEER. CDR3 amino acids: CASSRLTASDTDTQYF. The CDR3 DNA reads TGCGCCAGCAGCCGACTTACAGCGTCGGACACAGATACGCAGTATTTT.

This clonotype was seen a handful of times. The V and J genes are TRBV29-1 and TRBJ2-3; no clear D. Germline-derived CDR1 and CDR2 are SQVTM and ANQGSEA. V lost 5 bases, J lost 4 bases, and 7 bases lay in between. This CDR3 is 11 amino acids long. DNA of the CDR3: TGCAGCGTTAGGGCTCCAGATACGCAGTATTTT. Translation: CSVRAPDTQYF.